Presented here are 20 T cell receptor beta chains from one specimen sequenced in a study of cytomegalovirus exposure and HLA in healthy donors. The PCR ran on 60 Vbeta and 13 Jbeta primers. Using immunoSEQ multiplex PCR, the repertoire was profiled, and TCRdb retains in-frame clones only, with some absent. The sample includes 100,000 to 150,000 clones. The specimen was PBMCs. Receptor source: a woman aged 40 to 50 in good health and CMV-seropositive.

The chain recombines TRBV7-6 with TRBJ2-1, with 9 bases lining up with TRBD2. CDR1 and CDR2 from the germline V gene are SGHVS and FNYEAQ. CDR3 length equals 15 residues. The J segment lost 8 bases and the V segment lost 5 bases, leaving 10 bases of the junction unmatched. DNA of the CDR3: TGTGCCAGCAGCCTTAGCGGGGGAGGGTTCGATGAGCAGTTCTTC. Translated, it gives CASSLSGGGFDEQFF.

This chain joins TRBV28 and TRBJ2-1; TRBD2 agrees at 8 bases. The CDR3 totals 15 residues. Looked up from germline, CDR1 is MDHEN and CDR2 is SYDVKM. V lost 3 bases and J lost 7; bases outside the gene matches: 8. In nucleotides, the CDR3 is TGTGCCAGCAGTTTCGGGACTAGTAGGGGTAATGAGCAGTTCTTC. Its translation is CASSFGTSRGNEQFF.

The chain recombines TRBV25-1 with TRBJ1-5, with a weak D call TRBD1 (5 bases). This CDR3 has 16 amino acids. The germline CDR1 and CDR2 sequences are MGHDK and SYGVNS. The V end lost 3 bases, the J end lost 6 bases, and 18 bases lay between the germline ends. The CDR3 reads CASSDAGTDSIQPQHF. The CDR3 DNA sequence: TGTGCCAGCAGTGACGCCGGGACTGACTCTATTCAGCCCCAGCATTTT.

The J gene is TRBJ2-7, the V gene TRBV6-1; D possibly corresponds to TRBD2 (5 bases). The length of the CDR3 is 13 residues. Trimming took 4 bases from V and 4 from J, leaving 11 bases between them. Germline values: CDR1 MNHNS, CDR2 SASEGT. CDR3 sequence (DNA): TGTGCCAGCAGTGTGGGTAGCGAGTACGAGCAGTACTTC. Protein: CASSVGSEYEQYF.

V usage is TRBV10-3 and J usage is TRBJ2-1; the match to TRBD2 covers 10 bases. The ends lost 10 bases at V and 9 bases at J; junction bases unmatched: 15. Germline loops: CDR1 ENHRY, CDR2 SYGVKD. The CDR3 has 15 residues. The CDR3 nucleotides read TGTGCCACCGAAAATAGAAGCGGGAGGGAGGGTGAGCAGTTCTTC. Its protein product is CATENRSGREGEQFF.

The chain carries TRBV28 and TRBJ1-4; possible D gene TRBD1, 5 bases. The CDR3 covers 11 residues. Germline-derived CDR1 and CDR2 are MDHEN and SYDVKM. V was shortened by 6 bases and J by 14 bases, with 13 bases between the two germline ends. The CDR3 is CASRGTRSLFF. The CDR3 nucleotides are TGTGCCAGCAGGGGGACTCGATCGCTGTTTTTT.

The rearrangement uses TRBV29-1 and TRBJ2-5; 11 bases agree with TRBD1. Germline lookup yields CDR1 SQVTM and CDR2 ANQGSEA. The CDR3 length is 14 residues. V shed 7 bases and J 5 bases; nucleotides not matched to a gene: 9. The CDR3 here is CSALDRGQLETQYF. CDR3 sequence (DNA): TGCAGCGCCTTGGACAGGGGGCAGTTGGAGACCCAGTACTTC.

In nucleotides, the CDR3 is TGTGCCAGCAGCTCACAGGGGGGACAAGAGACCCAGTACTTC. Amino acid sequence: CASSSQGGQETQYF. V gene TRBV7-9 combines with J gene TRBJ2-5; 8 nucleotides agree with TRBD1. Germline loops: CDR1 SEHNR, CDR2 FQNEAQ (reference sequence). V shed 4 bases and J 2 bases; nucleotides not matched to a gene: 3. The CDR3 has 14 amino acids.

V is TRBV6-6 and J is TRBJ1-1; TRBD1 matches 7 bases. Germline values: CDR1 MNHNY, CDR2 SVGAGI (reference sequence). V trimming: 6 bases; J trimming: 8 bases; junction bases outside the gene matches: 9. This CDR3 is built from 13 residues. CDR3 sequence: CASSYGTVGEAFF. CDR3 nucleotides: TGTGCCAGCAGCTATGGGACAGTTGGAGAAGCTTTCTTT.

The chain has TRBV7-8 and TRBJ2-7; D perhaps matches TRBD2 (6 bases). The CDR3 totals 14 residues. V was clipped by 3 bases and J by 7 bases, with 16 bases between them. CDR1 and CDR2 (germline): SGHVS, FQNEAQ. The CDR3, as DNA: TGTGCCAGCAGCTTTCCAGGCGGGGTGGGGGAGCAGTACTTC. As protein: CASSFPGGVGEQYF.

The chain combines TRBV6-5 with TRBJ2-3, with D tentatively TRBD2 (6 bases). The germline gives CDR1 MNHEY, CDR2 SVGAGI. The CDR3 contains 13 residues. Trimming shortened V by 7 bases and J by 4 bases, and 12 bases separated the two germline ends. The CDR3 sequence: CASKEGPSDTQYF. CDR3 in DNA: TGTGCCAGCAAGGAGGGCCCGTCAGATACGCAGTATTTT.

The chain couples TRBV7-3 to TRBJ2-7, with 11 bases fitting TRBD1. The germline V gene has CDR1 SGHTA and CDR2 FQGTGA. V lost 1 base and J lost 6; bases outside the gene matches: 5. The CDR3 runs 15 residues. The CDR3 DNA is TGTGCCAGCAGCTTAAGCGGGGACAGGGGGTCCGAGCAGTACTTC. It is translated as CASSLSGDRGSEQYF.

The chain joins TRBV7-2 to TRBJ2-7; D is unresolved. The CDR3 runs 13 residues. V gave up 1 base and J gave up 3 bases, with 7 bases separating them. Germline CDR1 is SGHTA and CDR2 is FQGNSA. The CDR3 loop is CASSLVRSYEQYF. Written as DNA, the CDR3 is TGTGCCAGCAGCTTAGTACGGAGCTACGAGCAGTACTTC.

The gene calls are TRBV5-1 and TRBJ1-1; 7 nucleotides agree with TRBD1. Germline CDR1 and CDR2: SGHRS and YFSETQ. J lost 3 bases, V lost 4 bases, and 9 bases had no gene match. CDR3 length equals 15 residues. CDR3: CASSVEGARYTEAFF. CDR3 bases: TGCGCCAGCAGCGTAGAGGGGGCTAGGTACACTGAAGCTTTCTTT.

The V gene is TRBV6-5, the J gene TRBJ2-3, with TRBD1 matching over 10 bases. The CDR3 loop spans 15 amino acids. From germline, CDR1 is MNHEY and CDR2 SVGAGI. V was clipped by 6 bases and J by 1 base; unmatched bases: 4. The CDR3 nucleotides read TGTGCCAGCAGCCGCGGGACAGGGGGCACAGATACGCAGTATTTT. Its protein product is CASSRGTGGTDTQYF.

This sequence joins TRBV19 and TRBJ1-1; 12 bases line up with TRBD1. CDR3 length: 18 residues. The V segment lost 4 bases and the J segment 4 bases; nucleotides outside the gene matches: 13. The germline V gene encodes CDR1 LNHDA and CDR2 SQIVND (reference sequence). The DNA for the CDR3 is TGTGCCAGTAGTACACGCTCCCGGGACAGGGGGCGGACCACTGAAGCTTTCTTT. It specifies CASSTRSRDRGRTTEAFF.

CDR3 DNA sequence: TGTGCCTGGGACTCGGGACAGACTAATGAAAAACTGTTTTTT. Translation gives CAWDSGQTNEKLFF. The chain couples TRBV30 to TRBJ1-4, with 7 bases fitting TRBD1. CDR3 size: 14 residues. With 5 bases clipped from V and 2 bases from J, the junction kept 5 bases outside the gene matches. Germline V CDR1 and CDR2: GTSNPN, SVGIG (reference sequence).

The chain recombines TRBV14 with TRBJ2-7, with TRBD2 matching over 11 bases. This CDR3 spans 17 amino acids. Germline V gene data show CDR1 as SGHDN and CDR2 as FVKESK. V was pared by 0 bases and J by 2 bases, with 6 bases of the junction left unmatched. CDR3 nucleotides: TGTGCCAGCAGCCAAGAGGGGACTAGCGGTGTCCCCTACGAGCAGTACTTC. Protein product: CASSQEGTSGVPYEQYF.

The chain carries TRBV5-1 and TRBJ2-1; TRBD1 agrees at 8 bases. The CDR3 length is 15 residues. Germline CDR1 and CDR2: SGHRS and YFSETQ. The J segment lost 4 bases and the V segment lost 2 bases, leaving 5 bases of the junction unmatched. The CDR3 DNA sequence: TGCGCCAGCAGCTTCGGGACAGGAGGGTACAATGAGCAGTTCTTC. Amino acid sequence: CASSFGTGGYNEQFF.

The V and J genes are TRBV5-1 and TRBJ2-1, with 13 bases matching TRBD2. This CDR3 contains 18 residues. After removal of 1 base from V and 8 bases from J, the junction contained 12 bases not matched to a gene. Germline V gene sequence: CDR1 SGHRS, CDR2 YFSETQ. Here the CDR3 reads CASSLRLTSGRTGDEQFF. In DNA form, the CDR3 reads TGCGCCAGCAGCTTGCGCTTGACTAGCGGGAGGACTGGGGATGAGCAGTTCTTC.